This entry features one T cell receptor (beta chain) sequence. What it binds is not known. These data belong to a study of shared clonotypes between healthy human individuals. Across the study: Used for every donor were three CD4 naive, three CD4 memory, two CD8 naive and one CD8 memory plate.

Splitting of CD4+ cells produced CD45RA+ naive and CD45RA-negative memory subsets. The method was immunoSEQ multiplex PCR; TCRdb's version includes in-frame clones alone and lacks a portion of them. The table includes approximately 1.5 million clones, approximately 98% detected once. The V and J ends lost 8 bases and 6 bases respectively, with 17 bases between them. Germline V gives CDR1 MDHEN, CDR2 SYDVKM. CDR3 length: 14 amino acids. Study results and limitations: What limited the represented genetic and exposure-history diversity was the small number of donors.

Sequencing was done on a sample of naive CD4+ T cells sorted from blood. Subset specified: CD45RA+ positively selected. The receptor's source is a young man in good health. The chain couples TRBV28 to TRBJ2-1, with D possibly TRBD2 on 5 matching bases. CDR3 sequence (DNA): TGTGCCAGCTCGAGGACCGGACTCGTCAATGAGCAGTTCTTC. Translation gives CASSRTGLVNEQFF.